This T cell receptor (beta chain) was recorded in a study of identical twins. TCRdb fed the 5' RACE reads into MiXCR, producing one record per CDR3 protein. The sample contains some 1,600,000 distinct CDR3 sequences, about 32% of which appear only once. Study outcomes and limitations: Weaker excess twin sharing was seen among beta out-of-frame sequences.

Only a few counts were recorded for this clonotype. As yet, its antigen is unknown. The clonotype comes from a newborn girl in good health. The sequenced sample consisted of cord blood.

CDR3 coding DNA: TGTGCCAGCAGTTCCCGGGACCCCGTTCCCTACGAGCAGTACTTC. Translating it yields CASSSRDPVPYEQYF. The chain couples TRBV12-3 or TRBV12-4 to TRBJ2-7; D possibly uses TRBD1 or TRBD2 (5 bases each). V was shortened by 4 bases and J by 2 bases, with 15 bases between the two germline ends. The CDR3 loop spans 15 amino acids.